This entry describes one T cell receptor (beta chain). This entry comes from a study of blood T cell repertoires in COVID-19. Study-level information: From the United States, Italy and Spain came samples of acute and convalescent COVID-19. Sample material is recorded as cDNA or gDNA derived from T cells, B-cell-depleted T cells, or PBMCs.

In the original workflow: How many nucleated cells were present was estimated from reference gene primer amplification. Clones were sequenced by immunoSEQ multiplex PCR, and TCRdb holds only the in-frame ones, with some missing. D and trimming come from the DNA, and the V and J calls and clone size come from that table. The sample yields 35,000 to 55,000 clones, just under 70% seen once. Looked up from germline, CDR1 is SGDLS and CDR2 is YYNGEE. Deletions cut 0 bases from V and 4 bases from J, with 7 bases between. The CDR3 spans 14 residues. Specimen: peripheral blood. This rearrangement joins TRBV9 to TRBJ2-2, with a tentative D call TRBD1 (5 bases). This clonotype originated in a man at least 80 years old with acute or convalescent COVID-19. DNA for the CDR3: TGTGCCAGCAGCGTAGAGACAGTCACCGGGGAGCTGTTTTTT. It translates to CASSVETVTGELFF.